Below are 3 T cell receptor beta chains sequenced from a single sample in a study of cytomegalovirus exposure and HLA in healthy donors. 13 Jbeta primers and 60 Vbeta primers were used for the PCR. The data were produced by immunoSEQ multiplex PCR, yet TCRdb's version contains in-frame clones alone and is incomplete. The sample has 130,000 to 150,000 clones, roughly 75% seen once. Sequenced: PBMCs. These receptors originate from a young man in good health and CMV-seronegative.

The rearrangement uses TRBV5-6 and TRBJ1-6; TRBD1 matches at 7 bases. Germline CDR1 reads SGHDT; CDR2 reads YYEEEE. Trimming removed 3 bases from V and 6 bases from J; junction bases left unmatched: 9. The CDR3 runs to 16 residues. In nucleotides, the CDR3 is TGTGCCAGCAGCTGGCAAGGGGGCACCTTTAATTCACCCCTCCACTTT. Its translation is CASSWQGGTFNSPLHF.

This clone was counted only a few times. The rearrangement uses TRBV2 and TRBJ2-5, with D tentatively TRBD1 (6 bases). Trimming left V 8 bases short and J 5 bases short, with 12 bases between. Per germline, CDR1 SNHLY and CDR2 FYNNEI. This CDR3 spans 12 amino acids. CDR3 bases: TGTGCCAGCCGCGACAGGTCGGAGACCCAGTACTTC. It codes for CASRDRSETQYF.

The rearrangement joins TRBV28 to TRBJ1-5; 8 positions agree with TRBD1. The CDR3 has 15 amino acids. V was pared by 7 bases and J by 5 bases, with 10 bases of the junction left unmatched. Germline V gives CDR1 MDHEN, CDR2 SYDVKM. CDR3 in amino acids: CASNSQGAKDQPQHF. The CDR3 nucleotides read TGTGCCAGCAACTCTCAGGGGGCTAAGGATCAGCCCCAGCATTTT. The whole variable domain, filled in from reference TRBV28 and TRBJ1-5, reads DVKVTQSSRYLVKRTGEKVFLECVQDMDHENMFWYRQDPGLGLRLIYFSYDVKMKEKGDIPEGYSVSREKKERFSLILESASTNQTSMYLCASNSQGAKDQPQHFGDGTRLSIL.